This T cell receptor (beta chain) was identified in a study of control samples from healthy donors and cancer patients. The CDR3 totals 13 residues. Germline lookup yields CDR1 LNHNV and CDR2 YYDKDF (reference sequence). V gave up 6 bases and J gave up 10 bases, with 13 bases separating them. Only in-frame clones appear in the TCRdb table, and some are missing; sequencing was by immunoSEQ multiplex PCR. The data contain tens of thousands of clones, roughly 85% of them singletons. This receptor was obtained from a man aged 60 to 69 with head and neck cancer. The sample was PBMCs. The V and J genes are TRBV15 and TRBJ1-6; D is perhaps TRBD1 (5 bases). CDR3 sequence (DNA): TGTGCCACCAGTTGGGGGAAGAACTCACCCCTCCACTTT. Translation gives CATSWGKNSPLHF.